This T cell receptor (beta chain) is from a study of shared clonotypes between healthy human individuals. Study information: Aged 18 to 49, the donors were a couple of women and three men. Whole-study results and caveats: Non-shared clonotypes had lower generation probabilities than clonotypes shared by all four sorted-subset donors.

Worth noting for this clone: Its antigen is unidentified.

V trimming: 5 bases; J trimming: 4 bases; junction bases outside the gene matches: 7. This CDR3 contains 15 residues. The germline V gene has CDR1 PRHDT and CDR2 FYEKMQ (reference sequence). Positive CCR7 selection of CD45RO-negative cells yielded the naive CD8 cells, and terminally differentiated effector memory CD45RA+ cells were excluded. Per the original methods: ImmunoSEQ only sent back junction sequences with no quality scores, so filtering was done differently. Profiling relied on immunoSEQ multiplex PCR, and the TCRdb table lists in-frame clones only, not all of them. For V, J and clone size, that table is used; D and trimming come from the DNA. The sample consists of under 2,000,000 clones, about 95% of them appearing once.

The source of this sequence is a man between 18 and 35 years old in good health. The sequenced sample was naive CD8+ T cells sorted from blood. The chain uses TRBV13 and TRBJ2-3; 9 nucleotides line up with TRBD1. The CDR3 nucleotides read TGTGCCAGCAGCCCACCGGGACAGGGTGCAGATACGCAGTATTTT. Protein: CASSPPGQGADTQYF.